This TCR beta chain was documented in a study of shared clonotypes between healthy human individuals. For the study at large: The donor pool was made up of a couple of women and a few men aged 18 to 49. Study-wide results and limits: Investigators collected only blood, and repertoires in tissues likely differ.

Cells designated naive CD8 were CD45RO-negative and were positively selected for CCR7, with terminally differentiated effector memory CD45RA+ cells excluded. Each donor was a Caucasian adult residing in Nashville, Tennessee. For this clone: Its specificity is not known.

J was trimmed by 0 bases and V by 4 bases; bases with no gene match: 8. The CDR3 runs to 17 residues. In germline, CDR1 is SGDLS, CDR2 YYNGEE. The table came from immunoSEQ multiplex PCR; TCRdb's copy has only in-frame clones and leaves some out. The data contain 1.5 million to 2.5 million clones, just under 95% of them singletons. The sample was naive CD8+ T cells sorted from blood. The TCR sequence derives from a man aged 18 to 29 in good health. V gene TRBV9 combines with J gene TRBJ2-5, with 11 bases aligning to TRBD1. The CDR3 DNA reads TGTGCCAGCAGCCTCTCGCCGGGACAGGGGGACCAAGAGACCCAGTACTTC. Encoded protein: CASSLSPGQGDQETQYF.